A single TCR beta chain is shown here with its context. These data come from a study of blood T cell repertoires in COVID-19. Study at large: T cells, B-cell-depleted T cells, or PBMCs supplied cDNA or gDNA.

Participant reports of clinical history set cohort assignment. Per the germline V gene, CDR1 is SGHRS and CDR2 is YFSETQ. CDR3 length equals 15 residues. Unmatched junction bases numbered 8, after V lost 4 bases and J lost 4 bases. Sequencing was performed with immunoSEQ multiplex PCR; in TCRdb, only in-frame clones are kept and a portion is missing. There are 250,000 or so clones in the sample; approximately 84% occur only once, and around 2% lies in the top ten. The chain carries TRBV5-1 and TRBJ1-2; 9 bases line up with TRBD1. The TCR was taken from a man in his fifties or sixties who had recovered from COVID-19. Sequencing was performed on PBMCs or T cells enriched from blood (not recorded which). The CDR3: CASSRDRALTYGYTF. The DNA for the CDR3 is TGCGCCAGCAGCCGGGACAGGGCTCTAACCTATGGCTACACCTTC. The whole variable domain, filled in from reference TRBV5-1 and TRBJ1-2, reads KAGVTQTPRYLIKTRGQQVTLSCSPISGHRSVSWYQQTPGQGLQFLFEYFSETQRNKGNFPGRFSGRQFSNSRSEMNVSTLELGDSALYLCASSRDRALTYGYTFGSGTRLTVV.